This T cell receptor beta chain was sequenced in a study of blood T cell repertoires in COVID-19 (dated by TCRdb to the early 2020s). Context from the whole study: Samples covering the acute and convalescent phases of COVID-19 were provided by collaborators in the United States, Italy and Spain. The prospective study material was composed of cDNA or gDNA derived from T cells, B-cell-depleted T cells, or PBMCs. Subjects who had been exposed to COVID-19, were actively infected with it, or had recovered from it provided the deeply sampled blood TCRbeta repertoires that made up the dataset. A freely available public database, intended as a resource for researchers studying the immune response to SARS-CoV-2, is where the repertoires were released. Samples were obtained from the ongoing ImmuneRACE study (first 160 participants) and from about 1,300 subjects provided by 6 global collaborators. A de-identified subject ID, COVID-19 status, age in years and sex were almost always included in the sample metadata. Where available, HLA class I and class II types were taken from metadata supplied by the sample provider and were not determined by assay-based typing. Study-wide findings and limitations: The amount of clinical and demographic metadata varied by source and participant and was provided uncurated.

The immunoSEQ Assay, a bias-controlled multiplex PCR, was used to amplify TCRbeta CDR3 regions from genomic DNA. Turning to the authors' computational methods: The number of nucleated cells in each sample was estimated from the amplification of reference gene primers within the assay. Sequence reads were collapsed and filtered to measure the absolute abundance of every unique TCRbeta CDR3 rearrangement. For each sample, productive Simpson clonality was calculated as the square root of Simpson's diversity index across productive rearrangements. TCRdb took over this immuneACCESS table, retaining in-frame rearrangements with V and J assigned. Such tables are incomplete; in checked studies, under half of the missing clones stem from an unresolved V gene, and the remainder is unexplained. The D gene and trimming were derived from the DNA, and the V and J assignments and clone size from that table. The sample table records about 180,000 clones; about 85% of these occur just once. Roughly 9.8% of the sample comes from the top ten.

The collaborating institutions used their own protocols to collect whole blood in K2EDTA tubes. For TCRbeta analysis, collaborators shipped samples in one of three forms: frozen whole blood, isolated PBMCs, or DNA extracted from either of those sample types. The germline V gene encodes CDR1 SGHRS and CDR2 YFSETQ. From V the trimming removes 4 bases and from J it removes 5 bases, while the gene matches leave 5 bases of the junction unaccounted for. Counted from cysteine to phenylalanine, this CDR3 has 14 amino acids. Only the CDR3 part of the read is kept: 42 bases, read in frame from the first base. With regard to this clone: No cognate antigen has been identified for it. No base qualities exist here, and no much larger clone lies one base off it.

This clonotype was obtained from a woman aged 80 or over with acute or convalescent COVID-19. Material: peripheral blood. The chain is made from TRBV5-1 and TRBJ2-3, with TRBD1 identical over 9 junction bases. The CDR3: CASSPGQGGDTQYF. The DNA is as follows: TGCGCCAGCAGCCCGGGACAGGGAGGAGATACGCAGTATTTT.